The 23 T cell receptor beta chains below come from one sample, sequenced in a study of lymphopenia after photon versus proton radiotherapy (dated by TCRdb to about 2019). Libraries were prepared through the immunoSEQ multiplex PCR assay. TCRdb took this table from immuneACCESS and kept in-frame rearrangements with V and J called. Such tables lack part of the clones; where checked against another copy, unresolved V genes explain under half of the gap, and the rest is unexplained. This sample comprises about 6,100 clones, 80% to 95% of them detected only once. The ten largest clones capture around 10% of the sample. This specimen was peripheral blood, taken from a patient treated with photon-based radiotherapy. The receptors were sampled from a man aged 55 to 70 with cholangiocarcinoma.

In this sample, this clone turned up once. The gene calls are TRBV11-1 and TRBJ1-4, with D uncertain. The germline gives CDR1 SGHAT, CDR2 FQDESV (reference sequence). The CDR3 has 11 amino acids. Trimming took off 3 bases at V and 8 bases at J, with 4 bases between the two ends. As DNA, the CDR3 is TGTGCCAGCAGCTTGGGAGAAAAACTGTTTTTT. This sequence encodes CASSLGEKLFF.

The chain links TRBV18 to TRBJ2-3, with D possibly TRBD1 on 6 matching bases. The CDR3 contains 14 residues. Germline CDR1 reads KGHSH; CDR2 reads LQKENI. The V and J ends lost 4 bases and 2 bases respectively, with 10 bases between them. This CDR3 reads CASSQQGLTDTQYF. The CDR3 DNA follows: TGTGCCAGCTCACAACAGGGTCTCACAGATACGCAGTATTTT.

The rearrangement uses TRBV11-2 and TRBJ2-7; 9 bases are a match to TRBD2. The length of the CDR3 is 15 residues. Germline trimming cut 5 bases from V and 6 bases from J; bases unmatched to any gene: 11. Germline CDR1 and CDR2: SGHAT and FQNNGV. The CDR3, as DNA: TGTGCCAGCAGCCCCATTGGCGGGAGGGCCTCCGAGCAGTACTTC. It is translated as CASSPIGGRASEQYF.

The chain is built from TRBV2 and TRBJ2-5; 7 bases match TRBD1. The CDR3 covers 15 residues. CDR1 and CDR2 from the germline V gene are SNHLY and FYNNEI. V trimming: 4 bases; J trimming: 1 base; junction bases outside the gene matches: 6. In DNA form, the CDR3 reads TGTGCCAGCAGTGGGTGGACAGGACGCCAAGAGACCCAGTACTTC. Residues: CASSGWTGRQETQYF.

This clone was observed a few times. The chain is built from TRBV19 and TRBJ1-1, with a tentative D call TRBD1 (6 bases). This CDR3 has 14 residues. Per the germline V gene, CDR1 is LNHDA and CDR2 is SQIVND (reference sequence). Trimming took 6 bases from V and 4 from J, leaving 15 bases between them. CDR3 sequence (DNA): TGTGCCAGTAGGGGCGGGGGCCCGGGCACTGAAGCTTTCTTT. Amino acids: CASRGGGPGTEAFF.

The chain employs TRBV5-1 and TRBJ2-7, with D maybe TRBD1 (5 bases). Trimming took off 1 base at V and 2 bases at J, with 7 bases between the two ends. The V gene's germline CDR1 is SGHRS and CDR2 YFSETQ. CDR3 size: 13 residues. CDR3 in amino acids: CASSLTGTYEQYF. CDR3 DNA: TGCGCCAGCAGCTTGACAGGAACCTACGAGCAGTACTTC.

The rearrangement uses TRBV19 and TRBJ2-2; perhaps TRBD2 as D (5 bases). Germline V CDR1 and CDR2: LNHDA, SQIVND (reference sequence). The CDR3 consists of 13 residues. Trimming took off 5 bases at V and 6 bases at J, with 10 bases between the two ends. This CDR3 is CASSPRDAGELFF. CDR3 nucleotides: TGTGCCAGTAGTCCCCGGGATGCCGGGGAGCTGTTTTTT.

V is TRBV4-2 and J is TRBJ2-2, with D perhaps TRBD2 (6 bases). Germline loops: CDR1 LGHNA, CDR2 YNFKEQ. CDR3 length: 13 amino acids. V lost 1 base to trimming and J lost 7 bases, with 7 bases between them. The CDR3 sequence: CASSQGGVGELFF. The CDR3 DNA reads TGTGCCAGCAGCCAAGGGGGGGTCGGGGAGCTGTTTTTT.

This chain connects TRBV7-2 to TRBJ2-2; no firm D call. The CDR3 consists of 16 residues. Germline CDR1 SGHTA, CDR2 FQGNSA. The V end was cut by 3 bases, the J end by 10 bases, with 21 bases between. This CDR3 reads CASSFLFKSNRLELFF. Here the CDR3 DNA reads TGTGCCAGCAGCTTTCTCTTTAAGAGTAATCGATTGGAGCTGTTTTTT.

This chain joins TRBV25-1 and TRBJ2-7, with 7 bases matching TRBD1. Germline V gives CDR1 MGHDK, CDR2 SYGVNS. The CDR3 is 14 residues long. The trim removed 4 bases at V and 6 bases at J, leaving 9 bases unmatched. CDR3 bases: TGTGCCAGCAGTGGCAGACAGGGAAGGAGCGAGCAGTACTTC. Protein sequence: CASSGRQGRSEQYF.

The gene calls are TRBV5-6 and TRBJ2-5, with D unresolved. V was shortened by 0 bases and J by 3 bases, with 3 bases between the two germline ends. The V gene's germline CDR1 is SGHDT and CDR2 YYEEEE. The CDR3 extends over 12 amino acids. DNA for the CDR3: TGTGCCAGCAGCTTGGGGGAAGAGACCCAGTACTTC. Translating gives CASSLGEETQYF.

The chain employs TRBV15 and TRBJ2-2, with 7 bases aligning to TRBD2. This CDR3 has 15 amino acids. Trimming took 1 base from V and 5 from J; bases not matched to a gene: 4. Germline V gives CDR1 LNHNV, CDR2 YYDKDF (reference sequence). CDR3 loop: CATSRGLAETGELFF. The CDR3 DNA sequence: TGTGCCACCAGCAGAGGGCTAGCGGAGACCGGGGAGCTGTTTTTT.

CDR3 in DNA: TGTGCCAGCTCACCCCACACTGAAGCTTTCTTT. It specifies CASSPHTEAFF. The chain recombines TRBV18 with TRBJ1-1; D not resolved. Germline lookup yields CDR1 KGHSH and CDR2 LQKENI. V was clipped by 3 bases and J by 3 bases, with 2 bases between them. This CDR3 comprises 11 residues.

The chain recombines TRBV28 with TRBJ2-4; 7 positions match TRBD1. The length of the CDR3 is 15 residues. Germline trimming cut 5 bases from V and 0 bases from J; bases unmatched to any gene: 4. The germline CDR1 and CDR2 sequences are MDHEN and SYDVKM. The CDR3 spells CASSRRDRAKNIQYF. As DNA, the CDR3 is TGTGCCAGCAGTCGAAGGGACAGAGCCAAAAACATTCAGTACTTC.

The chain joins TRBV7-9 to TRBJ2-6, with 8 nucleotides matching TRBD1. V was clipped by 5 bases and J by 1 base; unmatched bases: 13. This CDR3 region has 19 residues. CDR1 and CDR2 from the germline V gene are SEHNR and FQNEAQ (reference sequence). The CDR3: CASSTQGARFSSGANVLTF. CDR3 sequence (DNA): TGTGCCAGCAGCACGCAGGGGGCGCGGTTTAGTTCTGGGGCCAACGTCCTGACTTTC.

This chain connects TRBV11-2 to TRBJ2-1; D is perhaps TRBD1 (6 bases). Germline CDR1 and CDR2: SGHAT and FQNNGV. This CDR3 contains 13 residues. The V end lost 3 bases, the J end lost 10 bases, and 13 bases lay between the germline ends. This CDR3 is CASSLGRGDEQFF. The CDR3 DNA reads TGTGCCAGCAGCTTGGGCAGGGGCGACGAGCAGTTCTTC.

CDR3 in amino acids: CASSRLQGAKNIQYF. The CDR3 DNA reads TGTGCCAGCAGCCGCCTACAGGGGGCCAAAAACATTCAGTACTTC. This sequence joins TRBV14 and TRBJ2-4; 7 bases agree with TRBD1. The CDR3 loop spans 15 amino acids. Trimming removed 4 bases from V and 1 base from J; junction bases left unmatched: 4. Germline V gives CDR1 SGHDN, CDR2 FVKESK. The full variable domain, with the rest looked up from reference TRBV14 and TRBJ2-4, is EAGVTQFPSHSVIEKGQTVTLRCDPISGHDNLYWYRRVMGKEIKFLLHFVKESKQDESGMPNNRFLAERTGGTYSTLKVQPAELEDSGVYFCASSRLQGAKNIQYFGAGTRLSVL.

The CDR3 DNA sequence: TGTGCCAGCAGTTTACCTAGGACAGGGTCTGTCAGATACGCTGAAGCTTTCTTT. As protein: CASSLPRTGSVRYAEAFF. The rearrangement joins TRBV28 to TRBJ1-1; TRBD1 agrees at 8 bases. The CDR3 has 18 residues. CDR1 is MDHEN and CDR2 is SYDVKM in the germline V gene. Losses at the gene ends were 2 bases for V and 6 bases for J; bases not matched to a gene: 17.

For this clone: One junction end disagrees with the germline gene, perhaps due to a read error. The chain links TRBV5-4 to TRBJ1-1, with D perhaps TRBD1 (5 bases). CDR3 length equals 16 residues. Germline assignment: CDR1 SGHNT and CDR2 YYREEE (reference sequence). The CDR3 here is CASSQAPRGPGAEAFF. CDR3 nucleotides: TGCGCCAGCAGCCAGGCTCCCCGGGGCCCGGGTGCTGAAGCTTTCTTT.

V and J are TRBV5-1 and TRBJ1-2; D unresolved. V was trimmed by 2 bases and J by 7 bases, leaving 12 bases between them. Germline-derived CDR1 and CDR2 are SGHRS and YFSETQ. CDR3 length: 13 amino acids. CDR3 sequence (DNA): TGCGCCAGCAGCTTAAATCAGGTTTTTGGCTACACCTTC. It is translated as CASSLNQVFGYTF.

The chain has TRBV19 and TRBJ2-1; 12 bases are shared with TRBD2. The CDR3 has 15 residues. V was clipped by 9 bases and J by 1 base; unmatched bases: 4. CDR1 is LNHDA and CDR2 is SQIVND in the germline V gene (reference sequence). CDR3 sequence: CASYGLAGSYNEQFF. CDR3 bases: TGTGCCAGCTACGGACTAGCGGGATCCTACAATGAGCAGTTCTTC.

The chain couples TRBV11-1 to TRBJ2-3; D is possibly TRBD1 (6 bases). CDR1 and CDR2 from the germline V gene are SGHAT and FQDESV (reference sequence). The CDR3 is 15 amino acids. V lost 1 base, J lost 6 bases, and 14 bases lay in between. CDR3 loop: CASSLEYREFDTQYF. In DNA form, the CDR3 reads TGTGCCAGCAGCTTAGAGTACAGGGAATTCGATACGCAGTATTTT.

This CDR3 reads CASSLNTGELFF. CDR3 sequence (DNA): TGTGCCAGCAGTCTTAACACCGGGGAGCTGTTTTTT. V and J are TRBV28 and TRBJ2-2; D gene unclear. This CDR3 comprises 12 residues. Germline V gene data show CDR1 as MDHEN and CDR2 as SYDVKM. V was trimmed by 5 bases and J by 2 bases, leaving 3 bases between them.